These 28 T cell receptor beta chains originate from one sample sequenced in a study of control samples from healthy donors and cancer patients (dated by TCRdb to the early 2020s). The library was built by means of the immunoSEQ multiplex PCR assay. TCRdb limited this immuneACCESS table to in-frame rearrangements with V and J called. A share of clones is missing; checked studies link under half to unresolved V genes, and the rest is unexplained. The sample records 120,000 or so clones, about 95% of which are singletons. Less than 4% of the sample belongs to the ten largest clones. Sequencing was done on a sample of blood. Every receptor here comes from a man aged 25 to 45 in good health.

The chain is built from TRBV7-2 and TRBJ2-1; 9 nucleotides agree with TRBD2. Germline V gene lookup returns CDR1 SGHTA and CDR2 FQGNSA. V shed 6 bases, J shed 2 bases, and the junction held 8 bases outside the gene matches. This CDR3 is built from 16 residues. The CDR3 protein is CASRLLAGNTYNEQFF. CDR3 bases: TGTGCCAGCAGACTGCTAGCGGGGAACACCTACAATGAGCAGTTCTTC.

This clone was seen just once. The rearrangement links TRBV25-1 to TRBJ1-3, with D tentatively TRBD1 (5 bases). Trimming removed 8 bases from V and 3 bases from J, with 23 bases in between. This CDR3 has 17 residues. Germline V CDR1 and CDR2: MGHDK, SYGVNS. This CDR3 is CASRRGVGRRGGNTIYF. The CDR3 DNA sequence: TGTGCCAGCCGACGGGGGGTAGGCAGAAGAGGTGGAAACACCATATATTTT. The full variable domain, rest sourced from reference TRBV25-1 and TRBJ1-3, is EADIYQTPRYLVIGTGKKITLECSQTMGHDKMYWYQQDPGMELHLIHYSYGVNSTEKGDLSSESTVSRIRTEHFPLTLESARPSHTSQYLCASRRGVGRRGGNTIYFGEGSWLTVV.

The genes are TRBV9 and TRBJ2-2; D ambiguous. The CDR3 sequence is 14 residues long. Germline CDR1 reads SGDLS; CDR2 reads YYNGEE. Trimming took off 4 bases at V and 4 bases at J, with 11 bases between the two ends. The CDR3 nucleotides are TGTGCCAGCAGCATCCGAAGCCGCACCGGGGAGCTGTTTTTT. This translates into CASSIRSRTGELFF.

The V call is TRBV6-5, the J call TRBJ1-2, with a tentative D call TRBD1 (5 bases). V was shortened by 2 bases and J by 3 bases, with 13 bases between the two germline ends. Germline V gives CDR1 MNHEY, CDR2 SVGAGI. The CDR3 sequence is 15 residues long. The CDR3 spells CASSYPPGQHYGYTF. CDR3 in DNA: TGTGCCAGCAGTTACCCGCCAGGGCAACACTATGGCTACACCTTC.

This chain links TRBV7-9 with TRBJ2-5; 8 positions agree with TRBD2. The CDR3 totals 16 residues. V trimming: 6 bases; J trimming: 4 bases; junction bases outside the gene matches: 13. CDR1 is SEHNR and CDR2 is FQNEAQ in the germline V gene (reference sequence). The CDR3: CASRPPYRGGGETQYF. DNA of the CDR3: TGTGCCAGCAGGCCCCCCTATCGGGGGGGCGGAGAGACCCAGTACTTC.

The chain recombines TRBV6-5 with TRBJ2-7, with TRBD2 as a possible D gene (7 bases). Trimming left V 6 bases short and J 1 base short, with 13 bases between. CDR3 length: 14 residues. The V gene's germline CDR1 is MNHEY and CDR2 SVGAGI. CDR3 bases: TGTGCCAGCAGCCTGAGGGGGGGGTCCTACGAGCAGTACTTC. Protein sequence: CASSLRGGSYEQYF.

This clone appeared once. The rearrangement links TRBV2 to TRBJ1-1; D is perhaps TRBD1 (5 bases). The CDR3 has 13 residues. CDR1 is SNHLY, CDR2 FYNNEI, per germline. Trimming pared 8 bases from V and 0 bases from J, leaving 10 bases between. For the CDR3, the DNA is TGTGCCAGCCGGGACGGCCTGAACACTGAAGCTTTCTTT. Encoded protein: CASRDGLNTEAFF.

The CDR3 reads CAWSMGAGGSPLHF. CDR3 nucleotide sequence: TGTGCCTGGAGTATGGGGGCGGGGGGTTCACCCCTCCACTTT. The rearrangement links TRBV30 to TRBJ1-6; possibly TRBD1 for D (6 bases). The CDR3 is 14 amino acids. V lost 2 bases and J 9 bases, leaving 14 bases between the germline ends. CDR1 is GTSNPN and CDR2 is SVGIG in the germline V gene (reference sequence).

This chain links TRBV9 with TRBJ2-2; D might be TRBD1 (6 bases). The germline V gene encodes CDR1 SGDLS and CDR2 YYNGEE. This CDR3 contains 15 residues. The ends were cut back, 0 bases at V and 1 base at J, with 7 bases in the middle. This chain's CDR3 is CASSVVQGNTGELFF. The CDR3 nucleotides read TGTGCCAGCAGCGTAGTACAGGGGAACACCGGGGAGCTGTTTTTT.

The V call is TRBV3-1 (or the pseudogene TRBV3-2), the J call TRBJ1-1, with a possible D match to TRBD1 (6 bases). The CDR3 totals 14 residues. The germline V and J ends were trimmed by 3 bases and 1 base, with 9 bases remaining between them. Germline CDR1 reads LGHDT; CDR2 reads YNNKEL (reference sequence). CDR3 nucleotides: TGTGCCAGCAGCCATGGGACATCGAACACTGAAGCTTTCTTT. Translation gives CASSHGTSNTEAFF.

The gene calls are TRBV15 and TRBJ2-4, with D possibly TRBD2 on 5 matching bases. Looked up from germline, CDR1 is LNHNV and CDR2 is YYDKDF (reference sequence). CDR3 length equals 16 residues. The V gene lost 3 bases and the J gene lost 0 bases, with 12 bases spanning the gap. CDR3 sequence reads: CATSRRTGSAKNIQYF. For the CDR3, the DNA is TGTGCCACCAGCAGGCGTACGGGGTCAGCCAAAAACATTCAGTACTTC.

The CDR3 DNA reads TGTGCCAGCAGTTACTCTATACGGAGCGCTGAAGCTTTCTTT. Its translation: CASSYSIRSAEAFF. This chain links TRBV6-5 with TRBJ1-1, with D hard to call. The CDR3 sequence is 14 residues long. The V gene's germline CDR1 is MNHEY and CDR2 SVGAGI. Deletions cut 0 bases from V and 6 bases from J, with 11 bases between.

The genes are TRBV16 and TRBJ2-7, with a tentative D call TRBD1 (5 bases). Germline values: CDR1 KGHSY, CDR2 FQNENV. The V end was cut by 0 bases, the J end by 0 bases, with 6 bases between. The CDR3 totals 14 residues. CDR3: CASSQSTGSYEQYF. The CDR3 DNA reads TGTGCCAGCAGCCAATCTACAGGCTCCTACGAGCAGTACTTC. The complete variable domain, with remaining parts taken from reference TRBV16 and TRBJ2-7, reads GEEVAQTPKHLVRGEGQKAKLYCAPIKGHSYVFWYQQVLKNEFKFLISFQNENVFDETGMPKERFSAKCLPNSPCSLEIQATKLEDSAVYFCASSQSTGSYEQYFGPGTRLTVT.

The chain is built from TRBV5-1 and TRBJ2-6; the match to TRBD2 covers 7 bases. Losses at the gene ends were 2 bases for V and 0 bases for J; bases not matched to a gene: 5. From germline, CDR1 is SGHRS and CDR2 YFSETQ. The CDR3 is 17 residues long. The CDR3 DNA reads as TGCGCCAGCAGCTTAGCAGCGGGGTTCTCTGGGGCCAACGTCCTGACTTTC. It specifies CASSLAAGFSGANVLTF.

This clone was seen only a few times. The chain employs TRBV7-2 and TRBJ1-5; D may be TRBD1 (6 bases). Germline V gives CDR1 SGHTA, CDR2 FQGNSA. The CDR3 has 13 residues. V dropped 5 bases and J dropped 4 bases, with 9 bases sitting between them. The CDR3 nucleotides are TGTGCCAGCAGCCGGGACAATAATCAGCCCCAGCATTTT. Translated: CASSRDNNQPQHF.

This rearrangement joins TRBV28 to TRBJ2-1; 9 bases map to TRBD1. Germline V CDR1 and CDR2: MDHEN, SYDVKM. V was clipped by 5 bases and J by 0 bases; unmatched bases: 5. The CDR3 loop spans 16 amino acids. The CDR3 spells CASSPPGQGSYNEQFF. In DNA, the CDR3 is TGTGCCAGCAGTCCCCCGGGACAGGGCTCCTACAATGAGCAGTTCTTC.

The chain employs TRBV4-2 and TRBJ1-5; 8 bases align to TRBD1. This CDR3 is 16 amino acids long. CDR1 is LGHNA, CDR2 YNFKEQ, per germline. Germline trimming cut 0 bases from V and 7 bases from J; bases unmatched to any gene: 8. The CDR3 protein is CASSQEFGQGGQPQHF. Written as DNA, the CDR3 is TGTGCCAGCAGCCAAGAATTCGGACAGGGCGGCCAGCCCCAGCATTTT.

The chain uses TRBV30 and TRBJ2-7, with D possibly called TRBD1 or TRBD2 (5 bases each). With 3 bases removed from V and 3 bases from J, the gap between germline ends came to 18 bases. The germline gives CDR1 GTSNPN, CDR2 SVGIG (reference sequence). There are 15 residues in the CDR3. The CDR3 sequence is CAWSDRRRGIYEQYF. For the CDR3, the DNA is TGTGCCTGGAGCGACAGACGGAGAGGGATCTACGAGCAGTACTTC.

The chain links TRBV27 to TRBJ1-2, with 7 bases aligning to TRBD1. CDR1 and CDR2 from the germline V gene are MNHEY and SMNVEV (reference sequence). The V gene end was trimmed by 6 bases and the J gene end by 4 bases; junction bases not matched to a gene: 5. The CDR3 runs to 13 residues. CDR3 in DNA: TGTGCCAGCAGCATGGGACAGTTCTATGGCTACACCTTC. Amino acids: CASSMGQFYGYTF.

The J gene is TRBJ1-5, the V gene TRBV27; D is uncertain. This CDR3 has 12 amino acids. Germline CDR1 and CDR2: MNHEY and SMNVEV (reference sequence). With 2 bases removed from V and 6 bases from J, the gap between germline ends came to 5 bases. DNA of the CDR3: TGTGCCAGCAGTTTAGCCGGTCAGCCCCAGCATTTT. Protein: CASSLAGQPQHF.

The chain is built from TRBV18 and TRBJ2-4; tentative D call: TRBD1 (5 bases). Trimming removed 0 bases from V and 5 bases from J, with 11 bases in between. The CDR3 consists of 15 residues. CDR1 and CDR2 from the germline V gene are KGHSH and LQKENI. In DNA, the CDR3 is TGTGCCAGCTCACCACCTGGGGCAGCTCAAAACATTCAGTACTTC. It encodes CASSPPGAAQNIQYF.

The genes are TRBV28 and TRBJ1-2, with D possibly matching TRBD1 (5 bases). Germline values: CDR1 MDHEN, CDR2 SYDVKM. Trimming shortened V by 4 bases and J by 7 bases, and 10 bases separated the two germline ends. The CDR3 sequence is 12 residues long. In DNA form, the CDR3 reads TGTGCCAGCAGTTCCCCCAGGGCTGGCTACACCTTC. Translation: CASSSPRAGYTF.

The chain joins TRBV7-3 to TRBJ2-2, with unresolved D. Germline CDR1 and CDR2: SGHTA and FQGTGA. V lost 5 bases and J lost 0, with 16 bases in between. The CDR3 covers 17 residues. The CDR3 spells CASSPSKITANTGELFF. CDR3 coding DNA: TGTGCCAGCAGCCCGAGCAAAATTACAGCGAACACCGGGGAGCTGTTTTTT. Drawing the rest from reference TRBV7-3 and TRBJ2-2, the complete variable domain is GAGVSQTPSNKVTEKGKYVELRCDPISGHTALYWYRQSLGQGPEFLIYFQGTGAADDSGLPNDRFFAVRPEGSVSTLKIQRTERGDSAVYLCASSPSKITANTGELFFGEGSRLTVL.

CDR3 coding DNA: TGCGCCAGCAGCCGGTCTACAGGGGCCTACGAGCAGTACTTC. Translation gives CASSRSTGAYEQYF. V is TRBV4-3 and J is TRBJ2-7; 7 nucleotides align to TRBD1. The ends lost 4 bases at V and 2 bases at J; junction bases unmatched: 5. The germline V gene has CDR1 LGHNA and CDR2 YSLEER. This CDR3 is 14 amino acids long.

This chain connects TRBV5-1 to TRBJ1-3; D gene unclear. The CDR3 loop spans 15 amino acids. Germline V gene sequence: CDR1 SGHRS, CDR2 YFSETQ. The V end was cut by 5 bases, the J end by 0 bases, with 12 bases between. This CDR3 is CASRIGLNSGNTIYF. The CDR3 bases are TGCGCCAGCAGGATTGGACTGAACTCTGGAAACACCATATATTTT.

In this sample, this clone turned up once. The genes are TRBV6-2 or TRBV6-3 and TRBJ1-6; D may be TRBD1 (6 bases). The CDR3 length is 13 residues. V dropped 4 bases and J dropped 9 bases, with 10 bases sitting between them. Germline V lookup: CDR1 MNHEY, CDR2 SVGEGT. The CDR3 is CASSWAQGSPLHF. CDR3 DNA sequence: TGTGCCAGCAGTTGGGCACAGGGTTCACCCCTCCACTTT.

The rearrangement uses TRBV5-4 and TRBJ1-3; D is ambiguous. The CDR3 totals 14 residues. Per germline, CDR1 SGHNT and CDR2 YYREEE (reference sequence). V lost 0 bases to trimming and J lost 1 base, with 5 bases between them. The CDR3 protein is CASSLAGSGNTIYF. The CDR3 bases are TGTGCCAGCAGCTTGGCCGGGTCTGGAAACACCATATATTTT.

CDR3 bases: TGCAGTGCTAGTGAGGGAACCGGGGATGGCTACACCTTC. Translation gives CSASEGTGDGYTF. This chain links TRBV20-1 with TRBJ1-2; no reliable D call. Trimming stripped 3 bases from V and 6 bases from J, with 14 bases between. The germline CDR1 and CDR2 sequences are DFQATT and SNEGSKA (reference sequence). CDR3 length equals 13 residues.